The 24 T cell receptor beta chains below come from one sample, sequenced in a study of breast tumors, draining lymph nodes, adjacent tissues. TCRdb fed the multiplex PCR reads into MiXCR, producing one record per CDR3 protein. Here the sample spans about 230,000 distinct CDR3 sequences, less than 40% being singletons. Breast cancer patients provided tissue from their axillary draining lymph nodes. The sample taken for sequencing was axillary lymph node tissue. The receptor source for this set is a female donor with breast cancer. Some clones in this sample may be carry-over from other donors' samples.

This clonotype was recorded at least ten times. J is TRBJ2-2 and V is TRBV5-1; D is perhaps TRBD1 (6 bases). This CDR3 contains 15 residues. Germline V gene data show CDR1 as SGHRS and CDR2 as YFSETQ. The ends were cut back, 0 bases at V and 3 bases at J, with 9 bases in the middle. The CDR3 is CASSLVQGHTGELFF. Written as DNA, the CDR3 is TGCGCCAGCAGCTTGGTACAGGGCCACACCGGGGAGCTGTTTTTT.

As regards this clonotype: A much larger clone differs from this one at a single base, so this may be a read error. The chain carries TRBV3-1 and TRBJ1-2; tentatively, D is TRBD1 (6 bases). The germline gives CDR1 LGHDT, CDR2 YNNKEL (reference sequence). This CDR3 has 18 residues. The CDR3 sequence: CAGSQVGGGPLSDYGYTF. The CDR3 nucleotides read TGTGCCGGCAGCCAAGTAGGGGGGGGACCGCTCTCGGACTATGGCTACACCTTC.

This clonotype was detected ten times or more. V usage is TRBV28 and J usage is TRBJ2-2; possible D gene TRBD1, 5 bases. Germline CDR1 MDHEN, CDR2 SYDVKM. Between the trimmed V and J ends, which lost 5 bases and 4 bases, there was a span of 14 bases. The CDR3 runs to 15 residues. CDR3 sequence: CASSIPRARTGELFF. For the CDR3, the DNA is TGTGCCAGCAGTATCCCCAGGGCTCGCACCGGGGAGCTGTTTTTT. Combining the CDR3 with reference TRBV28 and TRBJ2-2 gives the whole variable domain DVKVTQSSRYLVKRTGEKVFLECVQDMDHENMFWYRQDPGLGLRLIYFSYDVKMKEKGDIPEGYSVSREKKERFSLILESASTNQTSMYLCASSIPRARTGELFFGEGSRLTVL.

This clonotype occurred many times. This chain uses TRBV4-1 with TRBJ2-3; 10 positions match TRBD2. CDR3 length: 17 residues. Germline values: CDR1 MGHRA, CDR2 YSYEKL. The ends lost 0 bases at V and 6 bases at J; junction bases unmatched: 9. The CDR3 protein is CASSQDGASGRIDTQYF. The CDR3 bases are TGCGCCAGCAGCCAAGATGGGGCTAGCGGGAGAATTGATACGCAGTATTTT.

There are many counts of this clonotype. The rearrangement uses TRBV5-6 and TRBJ2-7; possibly TRBD1 or TRBD2 for D (5 bases each). Trimming pared 0 bases from V and 0 bases from J, leaving 10 bases between. CDR1 SGHDT and CDR2 YYEEEE come from the germline V gene. This CDR3 spans 15 amino acids. The DNA of the CDR3 is TGTGCCAGCAGCTTGGCGGGACGCAACTCCTACGAGCAGTACTTC. Residues: CASSLAGRNSYEQYF.

The J gene is TRBJ2-7, the V gene TRBV5-1; TRBD1 matches 8 bases. The junction had 9 bases not matched to a gene; V was cut back by 8 bases and J by 2 bases. Germline loops: CDR1 SGHRS, CDR2 YFSETQ. CDR3 length: 14 amino acids. CDR3 sequence: CASRTGLATYEQYF. The DNA of the CDR3 is TGCGCCAGTCGGACAGGGTTGGCGACCTACGAGCAGTACTTC.

This clonotype was detected a few times. A much larger clone is a single base away; this may be a read error. Likely a read error: the CDR3 ends without its conserved phenylalanine or tryptophan. The chain employs TRBV19 and TRBJ2-1, with 9 bases aligning to TRBD2. CDR3 size: 16 residues. With V trimmed by 4 bases and J by 7 bases, 11 bases remained unmatched. CDR1 is LNHDA and CDR2 is SQIVND in the germline V gene (reference sequence). DNA for the CDR3: TGTGCCAGTAGTACTTTAGCGGGAGTCGTAAAAAATGAGCAGTTCTCC. It codes for CASSTLAGVVKNEQFS.

The V call is TRBV10-3, the J call TRBJ1-1; a weak D match, TRBD1 (6 bases). V lost 0 bases and J 6 bases, leaving 8 bases between the germline ends. Germline V gene lookup returns CDR1 ENHRY and CDR2 SYGVKD. The CDR3 sequence is 13 residues long. CDR3 region: CAISESGGAEAFF. The DNA of the CDR3 is TGTGCCATCAGTGAGTCCGGGGGCGCTGAAGCTTTCTTT.

This clonotype was counted ten times or more. J is TRBJ1-1 and V is TRBV7-6; D is undetermined. V lost 4 bases and J lost 0, with 6 bases in between. CDR1 SGHVS and CDR2 FNYEAQ come from the germline V gene. This CDR3 has 13 amino acids. CDR3 DNA: TGTGCCAGCAGCTCGGACGTGAACACTGAAGCTTTCTTT. Protein product: CASSSDVNTEAFF.

This clonotype was seen a handful of times. Since a much larger clone is just one base distant, this may be a read error. This sequence joins TRBV20-1 and TRBJ2-5, with 14 nucleotides matching TRBD2. The CDR3 extends over 15 amino acids. The V segment lost 5 bases and the J segment 5 bases; nucleotides outside the gene matches: 7. CDR1 is DFQATT, CDR2 SNEGSKA, per germline (reference sequence). Here the CDR3 DNA reads TGCAGTGCTGGGGGACTAGCGGGAGTTGCGGAGACCCAGTACTTC. Translating it yields CSAGGLAGVAETQYF.

As regards this clonotype: This may be a read error: a much more frequent sequence differs by one nucleotide. V gene TRBV30 combines with J gene TRBJ1-4, with 9 bases identical to TRBD1. Trimming removed 5 bases from V and 10 bases from J; junction bases left unmatched: 11. This CDR3 region has 14 residues. Germline-derived CDR1 and CDR2 are GTSNPN and SVGIG (reference sequence). This CDR3 is CAWSAGQGGGKLFF. DNA for the CDR3: TGTGCCTGGTCAGCGGGACAGGGCGGTGGAAAACTGTTTTTT.

This clonotype was counted many times. This chain links TRBV29-1 with TRBJ2-5, with D tentatively TRBD1 (5 bases). This CDR3 is built from 11 residues. CDR1 is SQVTM, CDR2 ANQGSEA, per germline. The CDR3 DNA follows: TGCGGGGCAGGGATAGGGGAGACCCAGTACTTC. Residues: CGAGIGETQYF.

This clonotype was detected ten times or more. The chain uses TRBV20-1 and TRBJ2-7, with 7 bases that match TRBD2. CDR3 length: 13 residues. CDR1 DFQATT and CDR2 SNEGSKA come from the germline V gene (reference sequence). The junction had 4 bases not matched to a gene; V was cut back by 4 bases and J by 1 base. The CDR3 DNA reads TGCAGTGCTAACAGCGGGGATTCCTACGAGCAGTACTTC. Amino acids: CSANSGDSYEQYF.

Ten or more counts support this clonotype. V gene TRBV20-1 combines with J gene TRBJ2-7, with 7 positions matching TRBD2. Trimming at V came to 5 bases and at J to 3 bases, leaving 13 bases not matched to a gene. Germline V gene data show CDR1 as DFQATT and CDR2 as SNEGSKA (reference sequence). The CDR3 is 15 amino acids. The CDR3 DNA sequence: TGCAGTGCTCGCAGCAGAGCTAGCGGCAACTACGAGCAGTACTTC. This sequence encodes CSARSRASGNYEQYF.

This clonotype was seen many times. The CDR3 is CATSRDSRAKNIQYF. CDR3 nucleotides: TGTGCCACCAGCAGAGATAGCCGGGCCAAAAACATTCAGTACTTC. The chain uses TRBV15 and TRBJ2-4, with D unclear. V gave up 0 bases and J gave up 1 base, with 7 bases separating them. This CDR3 is 15 amino acids long. Looked up from germline, CDR1 is LNHNV and CDR2 is YYDKDF (reference sequence). Full variable domain (remainder filled in from reference TRBV15 and TRBJ2-4): DAMVIQNPRYQVTQFGKPVTLSCSQTLNHNVMYWYQQKSSQAPKLLFHYYDKDFNNEADTPDNFQSRRPNTSFCFLDIRSPGLGDTAMYLCATSRDSRAKNIQYFGAGTRLSVL.

This chain uses TRBV12-3 or TRBV12-4 with TRBJ2-7; D gene uncertain. This CDR3 is 12 amino acids long. Trimming removed 4 bases at V and 6 bases at J, with 10 bases between. CDR3: CASSSQHIEQYF. CDR3 nucleotides: TGTGCCAGCAGTTCACAACACATCGAGCAGTACTTC.

As concerns this clonotype: A clone one base away is much larger, so this may be a read error. The chain couples TRBV12-3 or TRBV12-4 to TRBJ1-5; TRBD1 agrees at 7 bases. Trimming cost V 6 bases and J 3 bases; bases outside gene matches: 8. CDR3 length: 15 amino acids. The CDR3 DNA sequence: TGTGCCAGCAGCAACACAGGGGCCCTCAATCAGCCCCAGCATTTT. This gives the protein CASSNTGALNQPQHF.

The chain joins TRBV25-1 to TRBJ2-5; D unresolved. Germline V gene lookup returns CDR1 MGHDK and CDR2 SYGVNS. V was pared by 4 bases and J by 3 bases, with 18 bases between. The length of the CDR3 is 16 residues. The CDR3 here is CASSARPYVGKETQYF. The CDR3 coding sequence is TGTGCCAGCAGTGCTAGACCCTATGTGGGGAAAGAGACCCAGTACTTC.

This clonotype has at least ten counts. The genes are TRBV20-1 and TRBJ2-2, with 8 bases fitting TRBD2. The germline gives CDR1 DFQATT, CDR2 SNEGSKA (reference sequence). The CDR3 length is 20 residues. With V trimmed by 6 bases and J by 6 bases, 27 bases remained unmatched. In DNA, the CDR3 is TGCAGTGCCAGGTCTAGGCGGGCGGGGGGAACAGGACTCAGGGCCGGGGAGCTGTTTTTT. This encodes CSARSRRAGGTGLRAGELFF.

The chain links TRBV7-2 to TRBJ1-3; D not certain. The germline V gene has CDR1 SGHTA and CDR2 FQGNSA. The V and J ends lost 3 bases and 3 bases respectively, with 15 bases between them. This CDR3 comprises 16 residues. CDR3 bases: TGTGCCAGCAGCTTCTACCCAGAGACCTTTGGAAACACCATATATTTT. This sequence encodes CASSFYPETFGNTIYF.

Many counts were recorded for this clonotype. The rearrangement uses TRBV27 and TRBJ1-6; D uncertain. The CDR3 runs 14 residues. CDR1 and CDR2 from the germline V gene are MNHEY and SMNVEV (reference sequence). The V end was cut by 5 bases, the J end by 5 bases, with 10 bases between. The CDR3 DNA sequence: TGTGCCAGCAGTAGGGAGACAAATAATTCACCCCTCCACTTT. Its protein product is CASSRETNNSPLHF.

This clonotype was counted many times. The gene calls are TRBV3-1 and TRBJ1-3, with 7 bases identical to TRBD1. This CDR3 has 16 amino acids. CDR1 is LGHDT and CDR2 is YNNKEL in the germline V gene (reference sequence). Germline trimming cut 7 bases from V and 0 bases from J; bases unmatched to any gene: 9. The CDR3 region is CASTSGGSFSGNTIYF. The CDR3 nucleotides are TGTGCCAGCACCTCAGGGGGGTCCTTCTCTGGAAACACCATATATTTT.

This clonotype was seen a few times. A read error may be the cause here, since a much bigger clone is one base away. The chain is built from TRBV20-1 and TRBJ2-5; 7 bases map to TRBD2. CDR3 length: 12 amino acids. Germline lookup yields CDR1 DFQATT and CDR2 SNEGSKA (reference sequence). CDR3 protein: CSASRGGETPYF. DNA of the CDR3: TGCAGTGCCAGCCGGGGAGGGGAGACCCCGTACTTC.

This clonotype was counted only a few times. The V gene is TRBV7-2, the J gene TRBJ1-1; a possible D gene is TRBD1 (5 bases). CDR3 length: 15 amino acids. Trimming removed 1 base from V and 4 bases from J, with 13 bases in between. Germline CDR1 reads SGHTA; CDR2 reads FQGNSA. The CDR3 nucleotides read TGTGCCAGCAGCTTAGGTATAGGGGCGGGCACTGAAGCTTTCTTT. As protein: CASSLGIGAGTEAFF. Drawing the rest from reference TRBV7-2 and TRBJ1-1, the complete variable domain is GAGVSQSPSNKVTEKGKDVELRCDPISGHTALYWYRQSLGQGLEFLIYFQGNSAPDKSGLPSDRFSAERTGGSVSTLTIQRTQQEDSAVYLCASSLGIGAGTEAFFGQGTRLTVV.